This TCR beta chain is from a study of identical twins. Broader study findings: Within cord blood, abundant beta clonotypes carried fewer insertions, but memory repertoires showed no such trend.

TCRdb independently ran MiXCR on the 5' RACE reads; one entry per CDR3 protein. This sample yields around 670,000 distinct CDR3 sequences, of which roughly 6% are seen a single time; roughly 1.6% belongs to the top ten. Germline loops: CDR1 SQVTM, CDR2 ANQGSEA. CDR3 length: 12 amino acids. With 6 bases removed from V and 3 bases from J, the gap between germline ends came to 12 bases. About this clonotype itself: Its antigen is unidentified.

Source material: naive T cells sorted from blood. This chain links TRBV29-1 with TRBJ2-7; the D call may be TRBD1 or TRBD2 (5 bases each). The clonotype comes from a man between 18 and 35 years old in good health. CDR3 residues: CSVGEKGYEQYF. CDR3 nucleotide sequence: TGCAGCGTGGGGGAGAAGGGCTACGAGCAGTACTTC.